What follows are 25 T cell receptor beta chains derived from one specimen sequenced in a study of blood T cells in healthy people across ages (dated by TCRdb to 2013 to 2016). Libraries came from 5' RACE. The reads were generated on an Illumina HiSeq 2500. A second PCR of roughly 7 to 11 cycles was performed with a sample-barcoded 5' primer and a J-beta primer mix. TCRdb handled the public reads itself, with Q25 trimming in fastp and clone calling in MiXCR, and kept productive beta chains. Each entry merges the rows of one CDR3 protein and shows their most common DNA and genes. The sample contains about 830,000 distinct CDR3 sequences, nearly 60% of them found a single time. The ten largest account for 22% of the sample. The material sequenced was blood. The source is a man aged 25-40 years in good health.

This chain joins TRBV4-1 and TRBJ2-1; 11 bases line up with TRBD2. Germline CDR1 and CDR2: MGHRA and YSYEKL. The CDR3 extends over 15 amino acids. Germline trimming cut 0 bases from V and 8 bases from J; bases unmatched to any gene: 3. The CDR3 DNA reads as TGCGCCAGCAGCCAAGAAGGGACTAGCGGTGATGAGCAGTTCTTC. This translates into CASSQEGTSGDEQFF.

This clonotype showed up just a few times. The chain combines TRBV29-1 with TRBJ1-1; D remains ambiguous. V was pared by 6 bases and J by 1 base, with 9 bases between. Looked up from germline, CDR1 is SQVTM and CDR2 is ANQGSEA. The CDR3 has 12 amino acids. DNA of the CDR3: TGCAGCGTCCACAGTGGGAACACTGAAGCTTTCTTT. It codes for CSVHSGNTEAFF. The full variable domain, in which reference TRBV29-1 and TRBJ1-1 provide the parts outside the CDR3, is SAVISQKPSRDICQRGTSLTIQCQVDSQVTMMFWYRQQPGQSLTLIATANQGSEATYESGFVIDKFPISRPNLTFSTLTVSNMSPEDSSIYLCSVHSGNTEAFFGQGTRLTVV.

A note on this clonotype: Possible read error: a much larger clone is one base away. J is TRBJ1-2 and V is TRBV6-5; 10 bases match TRBD1. The germline V gene encodes CDR1 MNHEY and CDR2 SVGAGI. The CDR3 is made up of 14 amino acids. In nucleotides, the CDR3 is TGTGCCAACAGTGAGGGACAGGGGATGCACGGCTACACCTTC. Its protein is CANSEGQGMHGYTF.

The genes are TRBV20-1 and TRBJ2-5; D is perhaps TRBD1 (5 bases). The CDR3 totals 12 residues. V was pared by 3 bases and J by 11 bases, with 16 bases between. Germline CDR1 is DFQATT and CDR2 is SNEGSKA (reference sequence). In DNA form, the CDR3 reads TGCAGTGCTAGTAAACAGGATATACAGCAGTACTTC. Protein product: CSASKQDIQQYF.

This clonotype was picked up a small number of times. The chain is built from TRBV27 and TRBJ2-7, with 7 bases fitting TRBD1. Germline CDR1 and CDR2: MNHEY and SMNVEV (reference sequence). J lost 9 bases, V lost 6 bases, and 11 bases had no gene match. The length of the CDR3 is 13 residues. CDR3 DNA sequence: TGTGCCAGCAGACCGCCGGGACACAGGGGGCAGTACTTC. Protein sequence: CASRPPGHRGQYF.

The rearrangement links TRBV20-1 to TRBJ2-1, with 7 bases matching TRBD2. The CDR3 has 14 residues. Germline CDR1 reads DFQATT; CDR2 reads SNEGSKA (reference sequence). The junction had 11 bases not matched to a gene; V was cut back by 3 bases and J by 9 bases. The CDR3 protein is CSASIRGVGGEQFF. DNA for the CDR3: TGCAGTGCTAGTATTCGGGGGGTGGGGGGTGAGCAGTTCTTC.

V usage is TRBV20-1 and J usage is TRBJ2-1; no reliable D call. CDR1 and CDR2 from the germline V gene are DFQATT and SNEGSKA (reference sequence). The length of the CDR3 is 12 residues. Trimming removed 6 bases from V and 7 bases from J, with 13 bases in between. CDR3 in amino acids: CSAPPLLNEQFF. As DNA, the CDR3 is TGCAGTGCCCCTCCTCTTCTTAATGAGCAGTTCTTC.

The chain uses TRBV20-1 and TRBJ1-6; 12 nucleotides agree with TRBD1. Per germline, CDR1 DFQATT and CDR2 SNEGSKA (reference sequence). V trimming: 4 bases; J trimming: 10 bases; junction bases outside the gene matches: 8. The length of the CDR3 is 15 residues. The CDR3 loop reads CSATKGQGAWSPLHF. CDR3 DNA: TGCAGTGCTACAAAGGGACAGGGGGCTTGGTCACCCCTCCACTTT.

The chain is built from TRBV9 and TRBJ2-5; D possibly uses TRBD1 or TRBD2 (5 bases each). CDR1 SGDLS and CDR2 YYNGEE come from the germline V gene. V lost 1 base and J lost 1, with 8 bases in between. CDR3 size: 14 residues. The DNA for the CDR3 is TGTGCCAGCAGCGTATCGGGACCCCAAGAGACCCAGTACTTC. It encodes CASSVSGPQETQYF.

V is TRBV20-1 and J is TRBJ2-1, with D perhaps TRBD1 (6 bases). V shed 4 bases and J shed 10 bases, with 20 bases lying between them. CDR1 and CDR2 from the germline V gene are DFQATT and SNEGSKA (reference sequence). The CDR3 runs 14 residues. DNA of the CDR3: TGCAGTGCTAAACCTATTCAGGGGATCCACGAGCAGTTCTTC. It is translated as CSAKPIQGIHEQFF.

The chain employs TRBV7-2 and TRBJ1-6; no reliable D call. Germline CDR1 is SGHTA and CDR2 is FQGNSA. CDR3 length equals 12 residues. V gave up 5 bases and J gave up 10 bases, with 9 bases separating them. The CDR3 reads CASSQMGSPLHF. For the CDR3, the DNA is TGTGCCAGCAGCCAAATGGGATCACCCCTCCACTTT.

This clonotype turned up a few times. The chain uses TRBV6-5 and TRBJ1-5; tentatively, D is TRBD1 (5 bases). CDR1 and CDR2 (germline): MNHEY, SVGAGI. Trimming shortened V by 5 bases and J by 3 bases, and 14 bases separated the two germline ends. The CDR3 runs to 15 residues. CDR3 sequence reads: CASSPWARDNQPQHF. CDR3 sequence (DNA): TGTGCCAGCAGTCCCTGGGCCAGGGACAATCAGCCCCAGCATTTT.

The sample holds a few counts of this clonotype. The CDR3 nucleotides read TGCAGCGGACGGCGGGGTTCCTACAATGAGCAGTTCTTC. This encodes CSGRRGSYNEQFF. The gene calls are TRBV29-1 and TRBJ2-1, with D possibly TRBD2 on 6 matching bases. Germline V gene data show CDR1 as SQVTM and CDR2 as ANQGSEA. Trimming took 7 bases from V and 1 from J, leaving 11 bases between them. CDR3 size: 13 residues.

V gene TRBV7-2 combines with J gene TRBJ1-1; TRBD1 might be the D (5 bases). The germline gives CDR1 SGHTA, CDR2 FQGNSA. The germline V and J ends were trimmed by 8 bases and 1 base, with 11 bases remaining between them. The CDR3 consists of 13 residues. The CDR3 coding sequence is TGTGCCAGCGGGAACAGGTGGAACACTGAAGCTTTCTTT. Its protein is CASGNRWNTEAFF.

V and J are TRBV5-4 and TRBJ2-7; TRBD1 matches 9 bases. The germline CDR1 and CDR2 sequences are SGHNT and YYREEE (reference sequence). The CDR3 consists of 16 residues. V shed 2 bases, J shed 1 base, and the junction held 7 bases outside the gene matches. The CDR3 DNA follows: TGTGCCAGCAGCTTCATGGGACAGGGTTTGTCCTACGAGCAGTACTTC. Amino acid sequence: CASSFMGQGLSYEQYF.

The rearrangement uses TRBV5-1 and TRBJ2-3; no firm D call. The V gene's germline CDR1 is SGHRS and CDR2 YFSETQ. Trimming took off 7 bases at V and 0 bases at J, with 12 bases between the two ends. This CDR3 comprises 14 residues. CDR3 in amino acids: CASPTRLSTDTQYF. In DNA form, the CDR3 reads TGCGCCAGCCCTACTCGGCTTAGCACAGATACGCAGTATTTT. The whole variable domain, remainder taken from reference TRBV5-1 and TRBJ2-3, is KAGVTQTPRYLIKTRGQQVTLSCSPISGHRSVSWYQQTPGQGLQFLFEYFSETQRNKGNFPGRFSGRQFSNSRSEMNVSTLELGDSALYLCASPTRLSTDTQYFGPGTRLTVL.

The chain is built from TRBV9 and TRBJ2-7; 7 bases map to TRBD1. The CDR3 runs to 14 residues. Unmatched junction bases numbered 0, after V lost 0 bases and J lost 0 bases. The germline CDR1 and CDR2 sequences are SGDLS and YYNGEE. The CDR3 sequence: CASSVGDSSYEQYF. The CDR3 DNA sequence: TGTGCCAGCAGCGTAGGGGACAGCTCCTACGAGCAGTACTTC.

The chain combines TRBV14 with TRBJ2-5; the match to TRBD1 covers 7 bases. CDR1 is SGHDN and CDR2 is FVKESK in the germline V gene. The CDR3 length is 16 residues. The ends lost 3 bases at V and 7 bases at J; junction bases unmatched: 14. The CDR3 DNA sequence: TGTGCCAGCAGCCATTTCCAGGGCACAGGGGTAAGGACCCAGTACTTC. Residues: CASSHFQGTGVRTQYF.

The chain couples TRBV20-1 to TRBJ2-7; D perhaps matches TRBD1 (6 bases). Germline V lookup: CDR1 DFQATT, CDR2 SNEGSKA (reference sequence). V dropped 5 bases and J dropped 0 bases, with 11 bases sitting between them. The CDR3 is made up of 13 amino acids. CDR3 sequence (DNA): TGCAGTGCTCCCGGGACAAGCTCCTACGAGCAGTACTTC. The encoded protein is CSAPGTSSYEQYF.

This chain connects TRBV12-3 or TRBV12-4 to TRBJ2-3; 7 bases line up with TRBD2. The CDR3 is 15 residues long. The J segment lost 7 bases and the V segment lost 3 bases, leaving 10 bases of the junction unmatched. CDR3 DNA: TGTGCCAGCAGTTTCCGGGGGGTGCCCTCCAATACGCAGTATTTT. It encodes CASSFRGVPSNTQYF.

The chain links TRBV27 to TRBJ2-7; perhaps TRBD2 as D (6 bases). CDR3 length: 15 residues. Germline values: CDR1 MNHEY, CDR2 SMNVEV (reference sequence). V lost 2 bases and J lost 2, with 13 bases in between. This CDR3 reads CASSLMRDPPYEQYF. The CDR3 DNA is TGTGCCAGCAGTTTAATGCGGGATCCCCCCTACGAGCAGTACTTC.

This clonotype was counted a few times. The V gene is TRBV7-2, the J gene TRBJ1-1; D unresolved. Germline V lookup: CDR1 SGHTA, CDR2 FQGNSA. The CDR3 contains 14 residues. V was trimmed by 2 bases and J by 2 bases, leaving 9 bases between them. The CDR3 DNA follows: TGTGCCAGCAGCTTAAGTTCAGGCAACACTGAAGCTTTCTTT. Translated, it gives CASSLSSGNTEAFF.

This chain links TRBV13 with TRBJ2-2, with D possibly called TRBD1 or TRBD2 (5 bases each). The ends were cut back, 5 bases at V and 4 bases at J, with 8 bases in the middle. The length of the CDR3 is 13 residues. Germline loops: CDR1 PRHDT, CDR2 FYEKMQ (reference sequence). CDR3 nucleotides: TGTGCCAGCAGCCCGGGACGCACCGGGGAGCTGTTTTTT. It translates to CASSPGRTGELFF.

The chain is built from TRBV7-9 and TRBJ2-3; D tentatively fits TRBD1 or TRBD2 (5 bases each). The CDR3 extends over 16 amino acids. Per germline, CDR1 SEHNR and CDR2 FQNEAQ (reference sequence). V lost 5 bases, J lost 1 base, and 16 bases lay in between. The CDR3, as DNA: TGTGCCAGCAGCCCCAGGGTTCTAGCCCGCACAGATACGCAGTATTTT. This sequence encodes CASSPRVLARTDTQYF. The whole variable domain, filled in from reference TRBV7-9 and TRBJ2-3, reads DTGVSQNPRHKITKRGQNVTFRCDPISEHNRLYWYRQTLGQGPEFLTYFQNEAQLEKSRLLSDRFSAERPKGSFSTLEIQRTEQGDSAMYLCASSPRVLARTDTQYFGPGTRLTVL.

This clonotype is a singleton in its sample. The chain uses TRBV9 and TRBJ2-1, with a possible D match to TRBD1 (6 bases). V lost 2 bases to trimming and J lost 4 bases, with 10 bases between them. This CDR3 has 14 amino acids. The germline gives CDR1 SGDLS, CDR2 YYNGEE. The CDR3 DNA sequence: TGTGCCAGCAGCGTGGGGGCAGGTTACAATGAGCAGTTCTTC. This sequence encodes CASSVGAGYNEQFF.